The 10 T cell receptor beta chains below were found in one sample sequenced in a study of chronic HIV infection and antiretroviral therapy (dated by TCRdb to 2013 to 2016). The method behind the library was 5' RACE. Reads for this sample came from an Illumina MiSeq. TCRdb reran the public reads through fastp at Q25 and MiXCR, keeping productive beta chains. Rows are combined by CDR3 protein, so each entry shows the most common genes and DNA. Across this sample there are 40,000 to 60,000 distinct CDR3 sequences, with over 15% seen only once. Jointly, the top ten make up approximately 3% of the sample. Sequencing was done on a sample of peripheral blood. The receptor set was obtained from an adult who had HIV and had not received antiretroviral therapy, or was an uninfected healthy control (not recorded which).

This CDR3 reads CASSLTGSNSPLHF. The CDR3 bases are TGTGCCAGCAGTTTGACAGGGTCTAATTCACCCCTCCACTTT. The chain is built from TRBV6-5 and TRBJ1-6; 7 bases map to TRBD1. Per germline, CDR1 MNHEY and CDR2 SVGAGI. V was clipped by 4 bases and J by 6 bases; unmatched bases: 3. The CDR3 extends over 14 amino acids.

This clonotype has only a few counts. CDR3: CSARGSNDWGGELFF. In DNA form, the CDR3 reads TGCAGTGCTAGAGGATCTAACGACTGGGGCGGGGAGCTGTTTTTT. V and J are TRBV20-1 and TRBJ2-2; D is unresolved. CDR1 is DFQATT, CDR2 SNEGSKA, per germline (reference sequence). V gave up 1 base and J gave up 7 bases, with 16 bases separating them. The CDR3 loop spans 15 amino acids.

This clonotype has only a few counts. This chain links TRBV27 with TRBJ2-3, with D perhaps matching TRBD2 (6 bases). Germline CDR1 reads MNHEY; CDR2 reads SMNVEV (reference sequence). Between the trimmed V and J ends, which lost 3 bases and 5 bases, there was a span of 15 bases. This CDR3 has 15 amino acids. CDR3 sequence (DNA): TGTGCCAGCAGTTTCGGGGGACTGGGAGGAGATACGCAGTATTTT. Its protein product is CASSFGGLGGDTQYF.

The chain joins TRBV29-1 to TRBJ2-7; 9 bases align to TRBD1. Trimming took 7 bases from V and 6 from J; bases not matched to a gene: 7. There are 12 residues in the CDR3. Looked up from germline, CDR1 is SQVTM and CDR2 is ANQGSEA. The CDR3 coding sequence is TGCAGCGCAAACAGGGGGCGCGGCGAGCAGTACTTC. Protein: CSANRGRGEQYF.

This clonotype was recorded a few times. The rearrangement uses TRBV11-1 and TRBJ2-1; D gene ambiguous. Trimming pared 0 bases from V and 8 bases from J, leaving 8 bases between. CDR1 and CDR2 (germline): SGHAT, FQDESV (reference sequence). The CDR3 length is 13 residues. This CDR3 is CASSLAWVHEQFF. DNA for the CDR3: TGTGCCAGCAGCTTAGCGTGGGTCCATGAGCAGTTCTTC.

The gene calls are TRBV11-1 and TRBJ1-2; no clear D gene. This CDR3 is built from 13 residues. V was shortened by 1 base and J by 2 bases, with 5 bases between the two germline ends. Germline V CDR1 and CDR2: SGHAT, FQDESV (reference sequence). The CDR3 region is CASSLGRNYGYTF. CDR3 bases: TGTGCCAGCAGCTTAGGCAGAAACTATGGCTACACCTTC. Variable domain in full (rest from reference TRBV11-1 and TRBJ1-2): EAEVAQSPRYKITEKSQAVAFWCDPISGHATLYWYRQILGQGPELLVQFQDESVVDDSQLPKDRFSAERLKGVDSTLKIQPAELGDSAMYLCASSLGRNYGYTFGSGTRLTVV.

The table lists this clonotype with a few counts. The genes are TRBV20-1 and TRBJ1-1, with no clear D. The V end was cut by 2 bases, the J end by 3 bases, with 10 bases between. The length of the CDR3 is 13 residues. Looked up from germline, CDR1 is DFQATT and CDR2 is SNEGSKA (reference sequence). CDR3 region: CSARPEGYTEAFF. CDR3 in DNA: TGCAGTGCTAGACCCGAAGGGTACACTGAAGCTTTCTTT.

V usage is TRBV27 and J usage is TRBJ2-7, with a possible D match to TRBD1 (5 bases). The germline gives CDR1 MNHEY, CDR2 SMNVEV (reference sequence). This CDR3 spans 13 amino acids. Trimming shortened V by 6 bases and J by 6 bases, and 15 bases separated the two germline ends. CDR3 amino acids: CASRHPPGREQYF. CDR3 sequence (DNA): TGTGCCAGCAGACACCCGCCAGGGCGCGAGCAGTACTTC.

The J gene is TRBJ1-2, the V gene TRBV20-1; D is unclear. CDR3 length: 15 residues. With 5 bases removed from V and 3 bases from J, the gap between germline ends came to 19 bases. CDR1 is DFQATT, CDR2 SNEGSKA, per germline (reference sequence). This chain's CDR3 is CSAGRVGEAHYGYTF. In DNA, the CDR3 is TGCAGTGCTGGCCGAGTAGGAGAGGCGCACTATGGCTACACCTTC.

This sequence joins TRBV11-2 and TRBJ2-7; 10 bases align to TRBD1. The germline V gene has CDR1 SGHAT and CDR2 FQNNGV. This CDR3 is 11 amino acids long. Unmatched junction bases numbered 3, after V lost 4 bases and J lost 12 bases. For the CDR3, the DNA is TGTGCCAGCAGCTCGGGACAGGGGTTGTACTTC. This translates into CASSSGQGLYF.